These 2 T cell receptor beta chains were all obtained from the same sample, sequenced in a study of blood T cell repertoires in COVID-19. Produced via immunoSEQ multiplex PCR; TCRdb's table is partial and in-frame only. The sample yields 95,000 to 110,000 clones, around 88% seen once. The sample comprised peripheral blood. The receptors come from a man aged 50-60 years with active or convalescent COVID-19.

The chain is built from TRBV6-5 and TRBJ2-2; D gene unclear. Trimming took off 2 bases at V and 1 base at J, with 8 bases between the two ends. The V gene's germline CDR1 is MNHEY and CDR2 SVGAGI. The CDR3 totals 15 residues. The CDR3 nucleotides are TGTGCCAGCAGTTACGGTCAGTGGAACACCGGGGAGCTGTTTTTT. Translating gives CASSYGQWNTGELFF.

This sequence joins TRBV2 and TRBJ2-5; TRBD1 agrees at 9 bases. The germline V gene has CDR1 SNHLY and CDR2 FYNNEI. Trimming at V came to 6 bases and at J to 5 bases, leaving 7 bases not matched to a gene. This CDR3 is 14 amino acids long. The CDR3 loop is CASRGDRVTETQYF. The CDR3 DNA follows: TGTGCCAGCAGAGGGGACAGGGTGACGGAGACCCAGTACTTC.